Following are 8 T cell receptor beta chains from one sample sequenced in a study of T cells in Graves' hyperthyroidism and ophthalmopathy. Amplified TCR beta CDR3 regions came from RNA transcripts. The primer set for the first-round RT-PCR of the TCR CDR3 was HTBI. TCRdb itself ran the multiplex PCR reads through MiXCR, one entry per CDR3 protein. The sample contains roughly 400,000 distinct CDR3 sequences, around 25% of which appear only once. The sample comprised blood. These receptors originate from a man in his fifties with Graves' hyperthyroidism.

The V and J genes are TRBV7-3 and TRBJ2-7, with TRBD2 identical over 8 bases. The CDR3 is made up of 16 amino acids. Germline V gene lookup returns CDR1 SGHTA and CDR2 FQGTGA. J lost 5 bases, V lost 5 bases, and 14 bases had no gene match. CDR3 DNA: TGTGCCAGCAGCCTTGGGCCGGGACTAGGGGCCCACGAGCAGTACTTC. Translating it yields CASSLGPGLGAHEQYF.

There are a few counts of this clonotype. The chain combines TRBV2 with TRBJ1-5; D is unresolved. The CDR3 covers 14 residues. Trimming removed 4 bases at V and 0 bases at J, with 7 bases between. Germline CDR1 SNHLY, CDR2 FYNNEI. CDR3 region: CASSAGISNQPQHF. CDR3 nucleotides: TGTGCCAGCAGTGCGGGAATTAGCAATCAGCCCCAGCATTTT.

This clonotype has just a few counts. CDR3 sequence (DNA): TGTGCCTGGAGTGTAGACAGGGGGTACGGCTACACCTTC. Its protein is CAWSVDRGYGYTF. The chain carries TRBV30 and TRBJ1-2; the match to TRBD1 covers 9 bases. The V segment lost 0 bases and the J segment 8 bases; nucleotides outside the gene matches: 4. CDR1 is GTSNPN and CDR2 is SVGIG in the germline V gene (reference sequence). The CDR3 has 13 amino acids.

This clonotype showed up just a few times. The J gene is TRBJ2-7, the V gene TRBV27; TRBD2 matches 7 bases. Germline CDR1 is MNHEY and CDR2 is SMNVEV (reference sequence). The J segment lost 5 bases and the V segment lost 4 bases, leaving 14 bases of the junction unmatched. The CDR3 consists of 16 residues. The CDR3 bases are TGTGCCAGCAGTTACAATAGGGTCCGGACTAGACACGAGCAGTACTTC. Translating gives CASSYNRVRTRHEQYF.

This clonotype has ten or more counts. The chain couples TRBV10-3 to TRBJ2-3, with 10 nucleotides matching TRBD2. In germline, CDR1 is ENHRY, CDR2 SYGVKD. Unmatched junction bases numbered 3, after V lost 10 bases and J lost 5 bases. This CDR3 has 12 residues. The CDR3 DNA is TGTGCCAGCCAGCGGGAGGGAGATACGCAGTATTTT. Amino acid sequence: CASQREGDTQYF.

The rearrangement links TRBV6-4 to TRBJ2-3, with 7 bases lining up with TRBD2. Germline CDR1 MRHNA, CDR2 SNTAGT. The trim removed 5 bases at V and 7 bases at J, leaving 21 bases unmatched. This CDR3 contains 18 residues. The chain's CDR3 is CASSYAGPGAGFPNTQYF. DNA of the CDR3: TGTGCCAGCAGTTACGCGGGCCCCGGAGCGGGATTTCCAAATACGCAGTATTTT.

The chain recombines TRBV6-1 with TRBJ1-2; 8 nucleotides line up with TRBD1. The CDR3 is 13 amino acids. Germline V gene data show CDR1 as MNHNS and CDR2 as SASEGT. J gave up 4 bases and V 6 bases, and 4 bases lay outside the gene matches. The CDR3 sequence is CASSDRGSYGYTF. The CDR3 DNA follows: TGTGCCAGCAGCGACAGGGGTTCCTATGGCTACACCTTC.

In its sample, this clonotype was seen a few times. CDR3 nucleotides: TGTGCCAGCAGTGCCACAGCTAACTATGGCTACACCTTC. Protein sequence: CASSATANYGYTF. The V gene is TRBV2, the J gene TRBJ1-2; D gene ambiguous. The CDR3 runs 13 residues. V lost 4 bases and J 0 bases, leaving 6 bases between the germline ends. Germline V gives CDR1 SNHLY, CDR2 FYNNEI. Drawing the rest from reference TRBV2 and TRBJ1-2, the complete variable domain is EPEVTQTPSHQVTQMGQEVILRCVPISNHLYFYWYRQILGQKVEFLVSFYNNEISEKSEIFDDQFSVERPDGSNFTLKIRSTKLEDSAMYFCASSATANYGYTFGSGTRLTVV.